This TCR beta chain was identified in a study of T-cell memory formation after mild COVID-19. Study results and caveats: Chiefly within CM and EM were the contracting CD4+ clones; CD8+ ones were within EMRA. Pre-infection memory showed some responding clones, and this suggested that cross-reactive memory joined. Confirmation of SARS-CoV-2 specificity was lacking for second-wave clones peaking day 37.

Barcoded TCR alpha and TCR beta cDNA libraries with UMIs came from 5'RACE using constant-segment primers. TCRdb independently ran MiXCR on the 5' RACE reads; one entry per CDR3 protein. The sample lists some 300,000 distinct CDR3 sequences, roughly 20% occurring once. Comments on this clonotype: Its antigen is unknown.

Germline V gene lookup returns CDR1 LGHNT and CDR2 FRNRAP. The CDR3 covers 14 residues. The V segment lost 5 bases and the J segment 6 bases; nucleotides outside the gene matches: 2. This TCR was recovered from a man between 18 and 35 years old who had mild COVID-19 (a few samples of this study predate the infection). Cell type and time point are not known. The gene calls are TRBV12-5 and TRBJ2-2; TRBD1 matches at 11 bases. The sequenced sample consisted of PBMCs or a T cell subset sorted from them (not recorded which). This chain's CDR3 is CASGPGQGAGELFF. CDR3 bases: TGTGCTAGTGGTCCGGGACAGGGGGCCGGGGAGCTGTTTTTT.